This T cell receptor (beta chain) emerged from a study of shared clonotypes between healthy human individuals. Whole-study results and caveats: Blood was the sole source, and tissue repertoires probably differ.

On this clone itself: Its antigen is still unknown.

When replicate PCRs were run on sorted subsets, they used roughly 0.2 ug DNA, some 29,000 T cell genomes. Only in-frame clones appear in the TCRdb table, and some are missing; sequencing was by immunoSEQ multiplex PCR. Of some 1 million clones listed, more than 60% are singletons. This sequence originates from a man between 18 and 35 years old in good health. Input material: memory CD4+ T cells sorted from blood. Subset meaning: CD45RA-negative fraction.

CDR3 in amino acids: CASSPSLGTGSEQYF. CDR3 sequence (DNA): TGTGCCAGCAGCCCTTCTCTTGGGACAGGGTCCGAGCAGTACTTC. V gene TRBV9 combines with J gene TRBJ2-7; 9 bases are a match to TRBD1. The CDR3 runs to 15 residues. Germline values: CDR1 SGDLS, CDR2 YYNGEE. V dropped 4 bases and J dropped 6; count of bases not matched to a gene: 11.